These T cell receptor beta chains were read from a single sample in a study of T cells after yellow fever vaccination. TCRdb called the 5' RACE reads again in MiXCR, with one record for every CDR3 protein. The table has some 500,000 distinct CDR3 sequences, approximately 13% seen once; the top ten hold over 12%. Here the sequenced sample was PBMCs, taken on the day of the yellow fever booster vaccination. The source is a man between 25 and 39 years old who received the YFV17D yellow fever vaccine. Both conserved end residues are trimmed from each CDR3. Fields, in order: V gene, J gene, CDR3 protein.

V gene: TRBV4-1; J gene: TRBJ1-6; CDR3 protein: ASSQDRAGSSYNSPLH
V gene: TRBV5-6; J gene: TRBJ2-1; CDR3 protein: ASNDPYNEQF
V gene: TRBV7-2; J gene: TRBJ2-3; CDR3 protein: ASSLGLAEDTQY
V gene: TRBV12-3/TRBV12-4; J gene: TRBJ2-6; CDR3 protein: ASSSWISGANVLT
V gene: TRBV7-9; J gene: TRBJ1-1; CDR3 protein: ASSFVPSNTEAF
V gene: TRBV10-3; J gene: TRBJ1-1; CDR3 protein: AISDSGGMNTEAF
V gene: TRBV7-2; J gene: TRBJ2-7; CDR3 protein: ASSFWRYEQY
V gene: TRBV5-1; J gene: TRBJ2-7; CDR3 protein: ASSSPGQSQGYEQY
V gene: TRBV24-1; J gene: TRBJ2-7; CDR3 protein: ATSDGGLAGYEQY
V gene: TRBV5-1; J gene: TRBJ2-3; CDR3 protein: ASTQEPRTDTQY
V gene: TRBV4-1; J gene: TRBJ2-1; CDR3 protein: ASSQDGGGVGYNEQF
V gene: TRBV20-1; J gene: TRBJ2-1; CDR3 protein: CAEGVAGGRLNERF
V gene: TRBV11-2; J gene: TRBJ2-7; CDR3 protein: ASSLGWGQFYEQY
V gene: TRBV29-1; J gene: TRBJ2-3; CDR3 protein: SVISGRAADTQY
V gene: TRBV20-1; J gene: TRBJ2-7; CDR3 protein: SATRQGTSYEQY
V gene: TRBV19; J gene: TRBJ2-7; CDR3 protein: ASSIRGATYEQY
V gene: TRBV12-3/TRBV12-4; J gene: TRBJ2-5; CDR3 protein: ASSLDRGYQETQY
V gene: TRBV3-1; J gene: TRBJ2-1; CDR3 protein: ASSQGGLAGGASSYNEQF
V gene: TRBV29-1; J gene: TRBJ1-1; CDR3 protein: SVSGAHGTEAF
V gene: TRBV6-1; J gene: TRBJ1-6; CDR3 protein: ASTLGPINSPLH
V gene: TRBV18; J gene: TRBJ2-4; CDR3 protein: ASSPPGSGNKNIQY
V gene: TRBV9; J gene: TRBJ2-2; CDR3 protein: ASSVEIRYTGELF
V gene: TRBV20-1; J gene: TRBJ2-5; CDR3 protein: SADRGFSETQY
V gene: TRBV29-1; J gene: TRBJ1-2; CDR3 protein: STGGRTNYGYT
V gene: TRBV20-1; J gene: TRBJ2-2; CDR3 protein: SAMAGVGTGELF
V gene: TRBV12-3/TRBV12-4; J gene: TRBJ2-2; CDR3 protein: ASRDPSRFPGELF
V gene: TRBV10-3; J gene: TRBJ2-4; CDR3 protein: AIGFDIQY
V gene: TRBV12-3/TRBV12-4; J gene: TRBJ1-6; CDR3 protein: ASSLSWDSNSPLH
V gene: TRBV29-1; J gene: TRBJ2-5; CDR3 protein: SVSPKTGGWETQY
V gene: TRBV10-3; J gene: TRBJ2-1; CDR3 protein: AITRTSGSSGYNEQF
V gene: TRBV10-1; J gene: TRBJ2-7; CDR3 protein: ASSAASSNEQY
V gene: TRBV5-1; J gene: TRBJ2-3; CDR3 protein: ASSPLAGKPDTQY
V gene: TRBV29-1; J gene: TRBJ2-5; CDR3 protein: SANPGQGETQY
V gene: TRBV9; J gene: TRBJ2-1; CDR3 protein: ASSPSGRAGGEQF
V gene: TRBV5-1; J gene: TRBJ2-7; CDR3 protein: ASSPFGASSYEQY
V gene: TRBV20-1; J gene: TRBJ2-3; CDR3 protein: SVRPPSTDTQY
V gene: TRBV21-1; J gene: TRBJ2-7; CDR3 protein: ASSKRETRGGILEQY
V gene: TRBV29-1; J gene: TRBJ2-2; CDR3 protein: SVVEEGVPGELF
V gene: TRBV9; J gene: TRBJ2-3; CDR3 protein: ASSVVGRETDTQY
V gene: TRBV12-3/TRBV12-4; J gene: TRBJ2-7; CDR3 protein: ASSFDLGGEQY
V gene: TRBV28; J gene: TRBJ2-1; CDR3 protein: ASSLTSGRFGEQF
V gene: TRBV4-3; J gene: TRBJ2-3; CDR3 protein: ASSQDVGVADTQY
V gene: TRBV5-6; J gene: TRBJ1-1; CDR3 protein: ASSKMTGFAEAF
V gene: TRBV6-1; J gene: TRBJ2-1; CDR3 protein: ASSRGGVWGDEQF
V gene: TRBV6-2/TRBV6-3; J gene: TRBJ2-3; CDR3 protein: ASRRPGLAGASTDTQY
V gene: TRBV12-3/TRBV12-4; J gene: TRBJ1-2; CDR3 protein: ASEVDSSHGYT
V gene: TRBV3-1; J gene: TRBJ2-7; CDR3 protein: ASSQVAGDGEQY
V gene: TRBV12-1; J gene: TRBJ2-7; CDR3 protein: ASRAPDAEQY
V gene: TRBV20-1; J gene: TRBJ2-7; CDR3 protein: SANGLAGIMSSYEQY
V gene: TRBV6-5; J gene: TRBJ1-1; CDR3 protein: ASSYSGGTNTEAF
V gene: TRBV6-1; J gene: TRBJ1-4; CDR3 protein: ASSSVITNEKLF